These T cell receptor beta chains were read from a single sample in a study of blood T cells in healthy people across ages. Via MiXCR, TCRdb re-called the 5' RACE reads, giving one row per CDR3 protein. The table records roughly 730,000 distinct CDR3 sequences, just over 55% of them present only once. The sample was blood. These receptors all come from a man between 35 and 55 years old in good health. The CDR3 runs from the conserved cysteine through the conserved F or W. The order of the fields is CDR3 DNA, CDR3 protein, V gene, clone size, D gene, J gene. A D gene is named only where the DNA matches it firmly. The listing skips clone size in some rows; elsewhere it reads once, few, many or a size class.

cdr3_nt: TGTGCCAGCAGTTACTCGAAGGGGGAGAGCTCCTACGAGCAGTACTTC; cdr3_aa: CASSYSKGESSYEQYF; v_call: TRBV6-2/TRBV6-3; clone_size: .; d_call: .; j_call: TRBJ2-7
cdr3_nt: TGTGCCAGCAGCTTAATAAGTATGGATCTCTACGAGCAGTACTTC; cdr3_aa: CASSLISMDLYEQYF; v_call: TRBV7-3; clone_size: .; d_call: .; j_call: TRBJ2-7
cdr3_nt: TGCGCCAGCAGCTTGGAGGGGACGAACGAGCAGTACTTC; cdr3_aa: CASSLEGTNEQYF; v_call: TRBV5-1; clone_size: .; d_call: .; j_call: TRBJ2-7
cdr3_nt: TGTGCCATCAGACGCGGACGAGCGAGCTCCTACGAGCAGTACTTC; cdr3_aa: CAIRRGRASSYEQYF; v_call: TRBV10-3; clone_size: few; d_call: .; j_call: TRBJ2-7
cdr3_nt: TGTGCCAGCACCATGACTAGCGGGAGTTACAGTCCCTACGAGCAGTACTTC; cdr3_aa: CASTMTSGSYSPYEQYF; v_call: TRBV11-2; clone_size: .; d_call: TRBD2; j_call: TRBJ2-7
cdr3_nt: TGTGCCATCACCGACAGGTACAATGAGCAGTTCTTC; cdr3_aa: CAITDRYNEQFF; v_call: TRBV10-3; clone_size: .; d_call: .; j_call: TRBJ2-1
cdr3_nt: TGTGCCAGCAGTACCCGGGACTGGTCCTACGAGCAGTACTTC; cdr3_aa: CASSTRDWSYEQYF; v_call: TRBV28; clone_size: few; d_call: .; j_call: TRBJ2-7
cdr3_nt: TGTGCCAGCAGCCAAGATTTTAGGTGGAGGGTTGGCGATTCACCCCTCCACTTT; cdr3_aa: CASSQDFRWRVGDSPLHF; v_call: TRBV14; clone_size: .; d_call: .; j_call: TRBJ1-6
cdr3_nt: TGTGCCACCAGCACTGGGACAGACCAAGAGACCCAGTACTTC; cdr3_aa: CATSTGTDQETQYF; v_call: TRBV15; clone_size: few; d_call: TRBD1; j_call: TRBJ2-5
cdr3_nt: TGTCCCAGCAAGAGACAAGACGACACAGGTACGCAGTATTTT; cdr3_aa: CPSKRQDDTGTQYF; v_call: TRBV6-4; clone_size: once; d_call: .; j_call: TRBJ2-3
cdr3_nt: TGTGCCAGCAACCCAGGGACAGGTACCGAAAAACTGTTTTTT; cdr3_aa: CASNPGTGTEKLFF; v_call: TRBV18; clone_size: .; d_call: TRBD1; j_call: TRBJ1-4
cdr3_nt: TGTGCCAGCAGCGCCACGACAGCCTGGGGCACTGAAGCTTTCTTT; cdr3_aa: CASSATTAWGTEAFF; v_call: TRBV7-8; clone_size: .; d_call: .; j_call: TRBJ1-1
cdr3_nt: TGTGCCAGCAGCTCCCAACTAGCGGCCTACGAGCAGTACTTC; cdr3_aa: CASSSQLAAYEQYF; v_call: TRBV7-9; clone_size: .; d_call: TRBD2; j_call: TRBJ2-7
cdr3_nt: TGTGCCAGCAGTCCCGGGACAGCCCTATCACCCCTCCACTTT; cdr3_aa: CASSPGTALSPLHF; v_call: TRBV6-2/TRBV6-3; clone_size: .; d_call: TRBD1; j_call: TRBJ1-6
cdr3_nt: TGCAGTGCTGAGGACAGTGGTGGCTACACCTTC; cdr3_aa: CSAEDSGGYTF; v_call: TRBV20-1; clone_size: .; d_call: .; j_call: TRBJ1-2
cdr3_nt: TGTGCCAGCAGCCAACCCCTTGGGGACGTCGATACGCAGTATTTT; cdr3_aa: CASSQPLGDVDTQYF; v_call: TRBV3-1; clone_size: .; d_call: .; j_call: TRBJ2-3
cdr3_nt: TGTGCCAGCAGCTTAGACAGGGCGCTCTACGAGCAGTACTTC; cdr3_aa: CASSLDRALYEQYF; v_call: TRBV7-2; clone_size: many; d_call: .; j_call: TRBJ2-7
cdr3_nt: TGTGCCAGCAGTACAGGGGCCGGGGAGCTGTTTTTT; cdr3_aa: CASSTGAGELFF; v_call: TRBV27; clone_size: .; d_call: TRBD1; j_call: TRBJ2-2
cdr3_nt: TGTGCCAGCAGCTTAGCGGTGGGTAGTCAGCCCCAGCATTTT; cdr3_aa: CASSLAVGSQPQHF; v_call: TRBV7-9; clone_size: few; d_call: .; j_call: TRBJ1-5
cdr3_nt: TGCAGCGCTGGGGGACTAGCGGGAGTGAGCACAGATACGCAGTATTTT; cdr3_aa: CSAGGLAGVSTDTQYF; v_call: TRBV29-1; clone_size: .; d_call: TRBD2; j_call: TRBJ2-3
cdr3_nt: TGTGCCAGCAGCGCCCCGAGACAGGGACGCAACACTGAAGCTTTCTTT; cdr3_aa: CASSAPRQGRNTEAFF; v_call: TRBV9; clone_size: .; d_call: TRBD1; j_call: TRBJ1-1
cdr3_nt: TGTGCCAGCACCCCATTGCGTGGTGGCTACACCTTC; cdr3_aa: CASTPLRGGYTF; v_call: TRBV12-3/TRBV12-4; clone_size: .; d_call: .; j_call: TRBJ1-2
cdr3_nt: TGTGCCAGCAGCCAGACCCCACGGGGGGTCACAGATACGCAGTATTTT; cdr3_aa: CASSQTPRGVTDTQYF; v_call: TRBV3-1; clone_size: .; d_call: TRBD2; j_call: TRBJ2-3
cdr3_nt: TGTGCCAGCACCGGGACAGGGGGGAACTATGGCTACACCTTC; cdr3_aa: CASTGTGGNYGYTF; v_call: TRBV28; clone_size: .; d_call: TRBD1; j_call: TRBJ1-2
cdr3_nt: TGTGCCAGCAGCTCTTTGGGGGGGCCAGTCGAGCAGTACTTC; cdr3_aa: CASSSLGGPVEQYF; v_call: TRBV7-2; clone_size: few; d_call: .; j_call: TRBJ2-7
cdr3_nt: TGTGCCATCCAACCACTGGACAGGGCGAACACTGAAGCTTTCTTT; cdr3_aa: CAIQPLDRANTEAFF; v_call: TRBV10-3; clone_size: few; d_call: TRBD1; j_call: TRBJ1-1
cdr3_nt: TGTGCCAGCAGCTTAAACCCGGACAGCTCCTACAATGAGCAGTACTTC; cdr3_aa: CASSLNPDSSYNEQYF; v_call: TRBV11-2; clone_size: .; d_call: .; j_call: TRBJ2-7
cdr3_nt: TGTGCCAGCAGTCAACAACTCCTAGCTTATGAGCAGTTCTTC; cdr3_aa: CASSQQLLAYEQFF; v_call: TRBV27; clone_size: few; d_call: .; j_call: TRBJ2-1